The 23 T cell receptor beta chains given below trace back to one sample, sequenced in a study of shared clonotypes between healthy human individuals. TCRdb's copy holds only in-frame clones and misses some; the assay was immunoSEQ multiplex PCR. The repertoire holds 2 million to 2.5 million clones, with 85% to 95% as singletons. The sample taken for sequencing was naive CD4+ T cells from PBMCs. This sample's subset: CD45RA+ positively selected. These receptor sequences come from a man between 18 and 29 years old in good health. Some clones in this sample may be carry-over from other donors' samples.

CDR3 DNA: TGTGCCAGCAGTCCCGCCGCTTATACCAATCAGCCCCAGCATTTT. This translates into CASSPAAYTNQPQHF. V and J are TRBV6-1 and TRBJ1-5, with D unresolved. The CDR3 is 15 amino acids. Looked up from germline, CDR1 is MNHNS and CDR2 is SASEGT. V was trimmed by 5 bases and J by 3 bases, leaving 14 bases between them.

This clone is a singleton in its sample. The chain couples TRBV19 to TRBJ1-5; D call uncertain. The CDR3 runs 14 residues. V was clipped by 5 bases and J by 7 bases, with 15 bases between them. CDR1 and CDR2 (germline): LNHDA, SQIVND (reference sequence). In DNA, the CDR3 is TGTGCCAGTAGTGCTGTGAGATTAGAGCAGCCCCAGCATTTT. This sequence encodes CASSAVRLEQPQHF.

This clone was recorded once. The chain combines TRBV5-1 with TRBJ2-1; D not resolved. Trimming removed 4 bases from V and 10 bases from J, with 15 bases in between. The CDR3 totals 13 residues. CDR1 and CDR2 from the germline V gene are SGHRS and YFSETQ. The CDR3 sequence: CASSTWAFREQFF. The CDR3 nucleotides read TGCGCCAGCAGCACCTGGGCCTTCAGAGAGCAGTTCTTC.

This clone turned up a few times. This chain uses TRBV5-4 with TRBJ2-7; D remains unclear. The CDR3 runs 12 residues. Germline V gene data show CDR1 as SGHNT and CDR2 as YYREEE (reference sequence). V was pared by 10 bases and J by 4 bases, with 15 bases between. CDR3 in DNA: TGTGCCTCGTTGAGCGAGACATACGAGCAGTACTTC. Translation: CASLSETYEQYF.

The J gene is TRBJ2-4, the V gene TRBV5-8; D ambiguous. The germline CDR1 and CDR2 sequences are SGHTS and YDEGEE. Trimming cost V 2 bases and J 6 bases, with 15 bases left between them. The CDR3 contains 15 residues. The DNA of the CDR3 is TGTGCCAGCAGCTTCAGTGCTAGTATCAGAAACATTCAGTACTTC. Protein product: CASSFSASIRNIQYF. The entire variable domain, with the rest obtained from reference TRBV5-8 and TRBJ2-4, is as follows: EAGVTQSPTHLIKTRGQQATLRCSPISGHTSVYWYQQALGLGLQFLLWYDEGEERNRGNFPPRFSGRQFPNYSSELNVNALELEDSALYLCASSFSASIRNIQYFGAGTRLSVL.

The V gene is TRBV14, the J gene TRBJ2-7, with D maybe TRBD2 (6 bases). The ends were cut back, 4 bases at V and 4 bases at J, with 17 bases in the middle. The germline gives CDR1 SGHDN, CDR2 FVKESK. The CDR3 has 15 amino acids. The chain's CDR3 is CASSPPRREKYEQYF. The DNA for the CDR3 is TGTGCCAGCAGCCCACCCAGACGGGAGAAGTACGAGCAGTACTTC.

The gene calls are TRBV18 and TRBJ2-7; D may be TRBD2 (5 bases). Germline V gives CDR1 KGHSH, CDR2 LQKENI. V was cut by 3 bases and J by 5 bases, with 11 bases left in between. CDR3 size: 13 residues. This CDR3 reads CASSPGGPDEQYF. CDR3 bases: TGTGCCAGCTCACCCGGCGGGCCTGACGAGCAGTACTTC.

This rearrangement joins TRBV5-8 to TRBJ1-5; no firm D call. The ends were cut back, 4 bases at V and 7 bases at J, with 18 bases in the middle. The germline CDR1 and CDR2 sequences are SGHTS and YDEGEE. CDR3 length: 15 amino acids. The chain's CDR3 is CASSLFGRLQQPQHF. DNA for the CDR3: TGTGCCAGCAGCCTTTTCGGGCGTCTCCAACAGCCCCAGCATTTT.

The V and J genes are TRBV19 and TRBJ1-3; D is perhaps TRBD1 (5 bases). Trimming left V 6 bases short and J 0 bases short, with 12 bases between. This CDR3 is 15 amino acids long. Germline V gene sequence: CDR1 LNHDA, CDR2 SQIVND (reference sequence). CDR3: CASSPPRGSGNTIYF. The CDR3 DNA follows: TGTGCCAGTAGCCCCCCAAGGGGCTCTGGAAACACCATATATTTT.

The V and J genes are TRBV20-1 and TRBJ2-7; D ambiguous. CDR1 DFQATT and CDR2 SNEGSKA come from the germline V gene (reference sequence). Trimming removed 2 bases at V and 5 bases at J, with 7 bases between. The CDR3 is 11 residues long. The CDR3 DNA sequence: TGCAGTGCTAGACCACGCCACGAGCAGTACTTC. This sequence encodes CSARPRHEQYF.

This chain connects TRBV9 to TRBJ1-3; no definite D call. The CDR3 loop spans 16 amino acids. Germline V lookup: CDR1 SGDLS, CDR2 YYNGEE. Trimming stripped 1 base from V and 0 bases from J, with 11 bases between. The CDR3 is CASSVTPLSSGNTIYF. The CDR3 DNA sequence: TGTGCCAGCAGCGTAACCCCGTTGAGCTCTGGAAACACCATATATTTT.

The rearrangement joins TRBV14 to TRBJ1-1; tentative D call: TRBD1 (6 bases). The CDR3 loop spans 12 amino acids. V lost 2 bases and J lost 9, with 10 bases in between. CDR1 SGHDN and CDR2 FVKESK come from the germline V gene. The CDR3 coding sequence is TGTGCCAGCAGCCAACAGGGGTCCCAAGCTTTCTTT. Its protein is CASSQQGSQAFF.

The chain combines TRBV5-1 with TRBJ2-3, with D unclear. Germline lookup yields CDR1 SGHRS and CDR2 YFSETQ. The CDR3 length is 14 residues. Trimming pared 2 bases from V and 4 bases from J, leaving 11 bases between. As DNA, the CDR3 is TGCGCCAGCAGCTTCTTGTCGGCGGCAGATACGCAGTATTTT. Translation: CASSFLSAADTQYF.

V gene TRBV9 combines with J gene TRBJ2-3, with 11 bases fitting TRBD2. The CDR3 covers 18 residues. The trim removed 3 bases at V and 6 bases at J, leaving 15 bases unmatched. CDR1 and CDR2 from the germline V gene are SGDLS and YYNGEE. The chain's CDR3 is CASSARLAGGGGTDTQYF. In nucleotides, the CDR3 is TGTGCCAGCAGCGCCCGGCTAGCGGGAGGTGGGGGGACGGATACGCAGTATTTT. Complete variable domain (other parts from reference TRBV9 and TRBJ2-3): DSGVTQTPKHLITATGQRVTLRCSPRSGDLSVYWYQQSLDQGLQFLIQYYNGEERAKGNILERFSAQQFPDLHSELNLSSLELGDSALYFCASSARLAGGGGTDTQYFGPGTRLTVL.

The chain employs TRBV2 and TRBJ2-7; D uncertain. Germline V gene lookup returns CDR1 SNHLY and CDR2 FYNNEI. CDR3 length: 13 residues. Trimming cost V 6 bases and J 2 bases, with 11 bases left between them. CDR3 coding DNA: TGTGCCAGCAGAGACGGCGGACCCTACGAGCAGTACTTC. It codes for CASRDGGPYEQYF.

V and J are TRBV7-9 and TRBJ1-1; TRBD1 matches 8 bases. The germline V gene encodes CDR1 SEHNR and CDR2 FQNEAQ (reference sequence). CDR3 length: 14 amino acids. The V gene end was trimmed by 5 bases and the J gene end by 3 bases; junction bases not matched to a gene: 5. CDR3 protein: CASSPLGQDTEAFF. The CDR3 DNA reads TGTGCCAGCAGCCCCCTGGGACAGGACACTGAAGCTTTCTTT. The whole variable domain, remainder taken from reference TRBV7-9 and TRBJ1-1, is DTGVSQNPRHKITKRGQNVTFRCDPISEHNRLYWYRQTLGQGPEFLTYFQNEAQLEKSRLLSDRFSAERPKGSFSTLEIQRTEQGDSAMYLCASSPLGQDTEAFFGQGTRLTVV.

This chain uses TRBV7-9 with TRBJ2-4, with D possibly matching TRBD2 (5 bases). From germline, CDR1 is SEHNR and CDR2 FQNEAQ (reference sequence). CDR3 size: 14 residues. The V end was cut by 3 bases, the J end by 7 bases, with 13 bases between. The CDR3 spells CASSLSSGLNIQYF. The CDR3 DNA reads as TGTGCCAGCAGCTTGAGTTCCGGACTGAACATTCAGTACTTC.

This clone occurred once. The rearrangement uses TRBV5-6 and TRBJ2-1; tentative D call: TRBD2 (6 bases). This CDR3 region has 15 residues. Germline V gene lookup returns CDR1 SGHDT and CDR2 YYEEEE. The germline V and J ends were trimmed by 6 bases and 8 bases, with 21 bases remaining between them. CDR3 amino acids: CASTRREFLGDEQFF. For the CDR3, the DNA is TGTGCCAGCACCCGCCGGGAGTTCTTGGGGGATGAGCAGTTCTTC.

As concerns this clone: At the DNA level, this CDR3 is encoded by other sequences in the same sample as well. The V call is TRBV6-1, the J call TRBJ1-2, with 10 positions matching TRBD1. Trimming cost V 6 bases and J 2 bases; bases outside gene matches: 3. This CDR3 comprises 14 residues. Germline loops: CDR1 MNHNS, CDR2 SASEGT. The chain's CDR3 is CASSGTGANYGYTF. Here the CDR3 DNA reads TGTGCCAGCAGCGGGACAGGGGCAAACTATGGCTACACCTTC.

The rearrangement links TRBV10-3 to TRBJ1-2, with D hard to call. Germline V gives CDR1 ENHRY, CDR2 SYGVKD. Trimming left V 7 bases short and J 0 bases short, with 12 bases between. The CDR3 length is 14 residues. The CDR3 DNA follows: TGTGCCATCAACCCGGTTTACCCTAACTATGGCTACACCTTC. The encoded protein is CAINPVYPNYGYTF.

The chain is built from TRBV18 and TRBJ1-3, with unresolved D. This CDR3 region has 15 residues. V lost 0 bases to trimming and J lost 0 bases, with 6 bases between them. CDR1 is KGHSH and CDR2 is LQKENI in the germline V gene. CDR3 nucleotide sequence: TGTGCCAGCTCACCACCGATTTCCTCTGGAAACACCATATATTTT. This sequence encodes CASSPPISSGNTIYF.

The chain links TRBV7-8 to TRBJ2-5, with D possibly being TRBD1 (5 bases). The CDR3 runs to 14 residues. Germline CDR1 SGHVS, CDR2 FQNEAQ. Trimming left V 2 bases short and J 5 bases short, with 12 bases between. Here the CDR3 reads CASSLRAGLETQYF. In nucleotides, the CDR3 is TGTGCCAGCAGCTTACGGGCAGGGTTGGAGACCCAGTACTTC.

This clone appeared once. The same CDR3 is also encoded by other DNA sequences in this sample. The genes are TRBV14 and TRBJ2-5; tentatively, D is TRBD2 (5 bases). Per the germline V gene, CDR1 is SGHDN and CDR2 is FVKESK. There are 11 residues in the CDR3. V lost 4 bases to trimming and J lost 5 bases, with 5 bases between them. The CDR3 is CASSRGETQYF. CDR3 bases: TGTGCCAGCAGCCGCGGGGAGACCCAGTACTTC. Full variable domain (missing parts from reference TRBV14 and TRBJ2-5): EAGVTQFPSHSVIEKGQTVTLRCDPISGHDNLYWYRRVMGKEIKFLLHFVKESKQDESGMPNNRFLAERTGGTYSTLKVQPAELEDSGVYFCASSRGETQYFGPGTRLLVL.